This is a list of T cell receptor beta chains from one sample in a study of spatial heterogeneity in lung cancer. TCRdb reprocessed the 5' RACE reads via MiXCR and lists one record per CDR3 protein. Seen here are 45,000 to 65,000 distinct CDR3 sequences, roughly 7% observed once, and the top ten hold roughly 2.7%. The specimen comprised PBMCs, sampled at surgery. These receptor sequences come from a female donor with early-stage non-small cell lung cancer. Each CDR3 is given with its conserved first and last residue. The D gene is left open where the match is weak. Rows give clone size only sometimes, using once, few, many, or a class for an expanded clone.

CDR3 DNA	CDR3 protein	D gene	clone size	V gene	J gene
TGTGCCAGCAGCCGAACCTCTCCTTCTTTCTACGAGCAGTACTTC	CASSRTSPSFYEQYF	NA	NA	TRBV11-2	TRBJ2-7
TGTGCCAGCAGCTTTGACAGAGACTCCTACAATGAGCAGTTCTTC	CASSFDRDSYNEQFF	NA	many	TRBV11-2	TRBJ2-1
TGTGCCAGCAGGACAGGGGTGCATTCACCCCTCCACTTT	CASRTGVHSPLHF	TRBD1	few	TRBV6-1	TRBJ1-6
TGTGCCAGCAGTTCCAACCGGGACTCTACGACCGGGGAGCTGTTTTTT	CASSSNRDSTTGELFF	NA	many	TRBV6-2/TRBV6-3	TRBJ2-2
TGTGCCAGCAGCCCCGGATCCGCTAGTCTCTCAAAGACCCAGTACTTC	CASSPGSASLSKTQYF	NA	many	TRBV7-2	TRBJ2-5
TGTGCCAGCAGCCCTACAGGGCATGGCTACACCTTC	CASSPTGHGYTF	NA	many	TRBV7-9	TRBJ1-2
TGTGCCAGCTCGGCCGGACTGGCCTCTCGAAACACCATATATTTT	CASSAGLASRNTIYF	NA	many	TRBV7-2	TRBJ1-3
TGTGCCAGCAGTTACGGCCCGGGAGAGGACCACGAGCAGTACTTC	CASSYGPGEDHEQYF	NA	few	TRBV6-5	TRBJ2-7
TGTGCCAGCAAGAGGACAGGGCTCTACGAGCAGTACTTC	CASKRTGLYEQYF	TRBD1	many	TRBV2	TRBJ2-7
TGTGCCAGCAGCTCTACGACAGGGGGCGAGGAGACCCAGTACTTC	CASSSTTGGEETQYF	TRBD1	few	TRBV5-6	TRBJ2-5
TGTGCCAGCGTGGGGTCGAACACCGGGGAGCTGTTTTTT	CASVGSNTGELFF	NA	medium-sized	TRBV4-2	TRBJ2-2
TGTGCCAGCAGTTGGAGCGGGGGGTCTGAGCAGTTCTTC	CASSWSGGSEQFF	TRBD2	many	TRBV6-5	TRBJ2-1
TGTGCCAGCAGCTCTAGGACAGTCTCTGGAAACACCATATATTTT	CASSSRTVSGNTIYF	NA	many	TRBV7-2	TRBJ1-3
TGTGCCAGCAGCTTAGTCCTAGCGGCGGGGTCTACAGATACGCAGTATTTT	CASSLVLAAGSTDTQYF	TRBD2	many	TRBV7-2	TRBJ2-3
TGTGCCAGCAGCAACCTAGCAACCCTCCACACAGATACGCAGTATTTT	CASSNLATLHTDTQYF	NA	few	TRBV21-1	TRBJ2-3